Given below is one T cell receptor (beta chain) in context. Antigen unknown. Noted time point: sample taken at primary tumor resection. Sequencing of whole RNA from tumor, nontumor lung or frozen PBMC involved no sorting. Germline assignment: CDR1 SGHTA and CDR2 FQGNSA. CDR3 length: 17 amino acids. Between the trimmed V and J ends, which lost 5 bases and 3 bases, there was a span of 19 bases. The sample comes from a study of spatial heterogeneity in lung cancer. Study-wide findings and caveats: TCRs found ubiquitously expanded in tumor appeared in blood more at resection than at follow-up.

TCRdb re-derived calls from the 5' RACE reads in MiXCR, one entry per CDR3 protein. The sample consists of about 41,000 distinct CDR3 sequences, roughly 12% of them appearing once. Sequences were derived from PBMCs, sampled at surgery. The genes are TRBV7-2 and TRBJ1-4; a possible D gene is TRBD1 (6 bases). The TCR originated in a female donor with early-stage non-small cell lung cancer. The CDR3 sequence: CASSLSRGAMPNEKLFF. The CDR3 nucleotides read TGTGCCAGCAGCCTGAGTCGGGGGGCTATGCCTAATGAAAAACTGTTTTTT.